A single sample gave rise to the 9 T cell receptor beta chains below, sequenced in a study of blood T cell repertoires in COVID-19. TCRdb keeps only in-frame clones here, not all; method: immunoSEQ multiplex PCR. The top ten clones hold under 10% of a sample with 200,000 to 300,000 clones, roughly 91% of them seen once. Sequencing was performed on PBMCs or T cells enriched from blood (not recorded which). These receptors originate from a middle-aged man who had recovered from COVID-19.

The table lists this clone with a few counts. V usage is TRBV5-1 and J usage is TRBJ1-2; D not resolved. V dropped 2 bases and J dropped 8 bases, with 13 bases sitting between them. Germline values: CDR1 SGHRS, CDR2 YFSETQ. CDR3 size: 13 residues. The CDR3 DNA reads as TGCGCCAGCAGCTTTTCAGGTGACGGAGGCTACACCTTC. Residues: CASSFSGDGGYTF.

The chain uses TRBV9 and TRBJ2-7; possibly TRBD2 for D (6 bases). The CDR3 totals 12 residues. Germline CDR1 reads SGDLS; CDR2 reads YYNGEE. V was cut by 0 bases and J by 6 bases, with 7 bases left in between. The CDR3 loop is CASSVVGGEQYF. In DNA, the CDR3 is TGTGCCAGCAGCGTAGTGGGGGGCGAGCAGTACTTC.

This clone was counted a single time. V gene TRBV7-9 combines with J gene TRBJ2-2; 7 bases are shared with TRBD2. Looked up from germline, CDR1 is SEHNR and CDR2 is FQNEAQ (reference sequence). V dropped 7 bases and J dropped 6; count of bases not matched to a gene: 11. The CDR3 covers 15 residues. The CDR3 region is CASNWRESLAGELFF. DNA for the CDR3: TGTGCCAGCAACTGGCGGGAGTCGCTGGCCGGGGAGCTGTTTTTT.

The J gene is TRBJ2-1, the V gene TRBV3-1 (or the pseudogene TRBV3-2); 8 nucleotides agree with TRBD1. Trimming cost V 1 base and J 5 bases; bases outside gene matches: 19. Germline lookup yields CDR1 LGHDT and CDR2 YNNKEL (reference sequence). This CDR3 comprises 20 residues. The CDR3 sequence is CASSQGPTGGLGRNHNEQFF. The DNA of the CDR3 is TGTGCCAGCAGCCAAGGTCCTACAGGGGGGTTAGGTAGAAATCACAATGAGCAGTTCTTC.

The chain uses TRBV3-1 (or the pseudogene TRBV3-2) and TRBJ2-1, with 10 positions matching TRBD2. The CDR3 contains 15 residues. Trimming removed 1 base from V and 9 bases from J; junction bases left unmatched: 6. The germline V gene has CDR1 LGHDT and CDR2 YNNKEL (reference sequence). The CDR3 sequence is CASSQAAGGGGEQFF. The DNA for the CDR3 is TGTGCCAGCAGCCAAGCAGCGGGAGGGGGTGGTGAGCAGTTCTTC.

The V call is TRBV11-2, the J call TRBJ2-1; 13 bases match TRBD2. The CDR3 consists of 14 residues. Germline-derived CDR1 and CDR2 are SGHAT and FQNNGV. J lost 7 bases, V lost 5 bases, and 2 bases had no gene match. The CDR3 is CASSPTSGRNEQFF. The CDR3 DNA sequence: TGTGCCAGCAGCCCGACTAGCGGGAGGAATGAGCAGTTCTTC.

Only one count was recorded for this clone. The chain carries TRBV27 and TRBJ2-7; maybe TRBD1 (6 bases). The V gene lost 6 bases and the J gene lost 2 bases, with 17 bases spanning the gap. CDR3 length: 15 residues. The germline gives CDR1 MNHEY, CDR2 SMNVEV (reference sequence). CDR3 residues: CASRGAGTQPYEQYF. The CDR3 DNA is TGTGCCAGCAGAGGGGCCGGGACACAACCCTACGAGCAGTACTTC.

The chain carries TRBV5-1 and TRBJ1-1; 9 bases match TRBD1. The CDR3 length is 15 residues. Losses at the gene ends were 5 bases for V and 4 bases for J; bases not matched to a gene: 9. The germline gives CDR1 SGHRS, CDR2 YFSETQ. The CDR3 region has the DNA TGCGCCAGCAGAAACCAAAGACAGGGGGGCACTGAAGCTTTCTTT. It specifies CASRNQRQGGTEAFF.

The chain joins TRBV4-3 to TRBJ2-1; D gene uncertain. V was clipped by 4 bases and J by 4 bases, with 20 bases between them. Germline loops: CDR1 LGHNA, CDR2 YSLEER. The CDR3 has 17 residues. The DNA for the CDR3 is TGCGCCAGCAGCCGCTTAGTGGCGGTAGTCCCTTACAATGAGCAGTTCTTC. Amino acid sequence: CASSRLVAVVPYNEQFF.